This TCR beta chain was captured in a study of T cell responses to AZD1222 COVID-19 vaccine. Findings of the study overall: Seropositive at baseline were only a handful of AZD1222 recipients.

A note on this clone: Antigen unknown.

Per the germline V gene, CDR1 is SEHNR and CDR2 is FQNEAQ (reference sequence). Trimming stripped 2 bases from V and 6 bases from J, with 15 bases between. This CDR3 spans 15 amino acids. This table comes from immunoSEQ multiplex PCR, and its TCRdb copy is limited to in-frame clones, with some not included. This table has around 130,000 clones, about 88% appearing once. The chain has TRBV7-9 and TRBJ2-3; possibly TRBD1 for D (7 bases). This receptor was identified in an adult in good health. Specimen: peripheral blood, collected on day 0 of AZD1222 vaccination. The CDR3 coding sequence is TGTGCCAGCAGCTTAACTAGCAGGGGGGAGGATACGCAGTATTTT. It specifies CASSLTSRGEDTQYF.